What follows are 17 T cell receptor beta chains derived from one specimen sequenced in a study of T cell responses to AZD1222 COVID-19 vaccine. Sequenced by immunoSEQ multiplex PCR; TCRdb stores in-frame clones only, minus some. The repertoire includes approximately 140,000 clones, about 89% of them detected once, and roughly 7.5% sits in the top ten. The source material was peripheral blood, sampled 28 days after the second dose of the MenACWY control vaccine. These receptor sequences come from an adult who received the MenACWY meningococcal vaccine as a control.

The chain couples TRBV28 to TRBJ1-2; maybe TRBD1 (5 bases). Trimming stripped 5 bases from V and 7 bases from J, with 14 bases between. CDR1 and CDR2 from the germline V gene are MDHEN and SYDVKM. The CDR3 sequence is 13 residues long. As DNA, the CDR3 is TGTGCCAGCAGTCCGGCCCAAAGGGGTGGCTACACCTTC. Its protein is CASSPAQRGGYTF.

The rearrangement uses TRBV6-2 or TRBV6-3 and TRBJ1-2; 8 bases are shared with TRBD1. V lost 0 bases and J lost 5; bases outside the gene matches: 5. CDR3 length: 15 residues. Germline assignment: CDR1 MNHEY and CDR2 SVGEGT. The CDR3 DNA follows: TGTGCCAGCAGTTACTCGTTCCAGGGGGCTTATGGCTACACCTTC. Translated: CASSYSFQGAYGYTF.

The rearrangement uses TRBV24-1 and TRBJ2-3, with 8 bases aligning to TRBD2. Germline V gene sequence: CDR1 KGHDR, CDR2 SFDVKD. Trimming removed 5 bases from V and 6 bases from J; junction bases left unmatched: 6. The CDR3 length is 14 residues. In nucleotides, the CDR3 is TGTGCCACCAGTGTCGGGGGGGCAGGGGATACGCAGTATTTT. Translating gives CATSVGGAGDTQYF.

V is TRBV7-8 and J is TRBJ2-7; no firm D call. The length of the CDR3 is 13 residues. Germline loops: CDR1 SGHVS, CDR2 FQNEAQ. V was clipped by 1 base and J by 5 bases, with 9 bases between them. This CDR3 is CASSLVGDNEQYF. Written as DNA, the CDR3 is TGTGCCAGCAGCTTAGTTGGGGATAACGAGCAGTACTTC.

V gene TRBV18 combines with J gene TRBJ2-2; 7 bases agree with TRBD2. Trimming at V came to 3 bases and at J to 0 bases, leaving 1 base not matched to a gene. The CDR3 runs to 15 residues. From germline, CDR1 is KGHSH and CDR2 LQKENI. CDR3 sequence reads: CASSPGGANTGELFF. The CDR3 bases are TGTGCCAGCTCACCGGGGGGGGCGAACACCGGGGAGCTGTTTTTT.

The chain couples TRBV19 to TRBJ1-5; D unresolved. Trimming cost V 6 bases and J 0 bases, with 12 bases left between them. Germline CDR1 is LNHDA and CDR2 is SQIVND (reference sequence). This CDR3 region has 15 residues. The CDR3: CASSAGKNSNQPQHF. CDR3 nucleotide sequence: TGTGCCAGTAGCGCCGGGAAAAATAGCAATCAGCCCCAGCATTTT.

CDR3 region: CASSERDRGPWGTEAFF. Written as DNA, the CDR3 is TGTGCCAGCAGCGAACGGGACAGGGGGCCGTGGGGCACTGAAGCTTTCTTT. The chain has TRBV11-2 and TRBJ1-1; TRBD1 aligns across 12 bases. Germline assignment: CDR1 SGHAT and CDR2 FQNNGV. CDR3 length: 17 residues. V was pared by 5 bases and J by 4 bases, with 11 bases of the junction left unmatched.

V gene TRBV2 combines with J gene TRBJ2-6; TRBD2 aligns across 7 bases. Germline CDR1 and CDR2: SNHLY and FYNNEI. V gave up 6 bases and J gave up 2 bases; unmatched junction bases: 4. CDR3 length equals 15 residues. CDR3 nucleotides: TGTGCCAGCAGGAGGGAGGGGCCTGGGGCCAACGTCCTGACTTTC. As protein: CASRREGPGANVLTF.

V gene TRBV5-1 combines with J gene TRBJ1-2; the D is unclear. The V gene's germline CDR1 is SGHRS and CDR2 YFSETQ. Deletions cut 2 bases from V and 8 bases from J, with 25 bases between. The CDR3 spans 17 residues. CDR3 in amino acids: CASSFEPGGSETGGYTF. Written as DNA, the CDR3 is TGCGCCAGCAGCTTTGAGCCAGGAGGGTCCGAAACGGGCGGCTACACCTTC.

This clone was seen a single time. The chain is built from TRBV6-1 and TRBJ2-1, with no clear D. The V and J ends lost 0 bases and 0 bases respectively, with 9 bases between them. CDR3 length equals 16 residues. Germline V gives CDR1 MNHNS, CDR2 SASEGT. CDR3 amino acids: CASSEAGSSSYNEQFF. For the CDR3, the DNA is TGTGCCAGCAGTGAAGCTGGCTCAAGCTCCTACAATGAGCAGTTCTTC.

V is TRBV27 and J is TRBJ2-1, with D possibly matching TRBD2 (5 bases). The CDR3 consists of 13 residues. Germline CDR1 reads MNHEY; CDR2 reads SMNVEV (reference sequence). V dropped 1 base and J dropped 14 bases, with 15 bases sitting between them. Here the CDR3 reads CASSLYGYGVEFF. The CDR3 region has the DNA TGTGCCAGCAGTTTATACGGGTACGGGGTCGAGTTCTTC.

This chain links TRBV25-1 with TRBJ1-6; D is unresolved. CDR1 and CDR2 from the germline V gene are MGHDK and SYGVNS. This CDR3 has 12 residues. Trimming took off 0 bases at V and 6 bases at J, with 0 bases between the two ends. The CDR3 reads CASSEYNSPLHF. For the CDR3, the DNA is TGTGCCAGCAGTGAATATAATTCACCCCTCCACTTT.

This clone was counted once. CDR3 amino acids: CSGLSQGADGELFF. DNA of the CDR3: TGCAGCGGATTATCACAGGGGGCTGACGGGGAGCTGTTTTTT. V gene TRBV29-1 combines with J gene TRBJ2-2; the match to TRBD1 covers 9 bases. Trimming removed 7 bases from V and 7 bases from J; junction bases left unmatched: 10. From germline, CDR1 is SQVTM and CDR2 ANQGSEA. The CDR3 length is 14 residues.

This clone was seen only once. The chain uses TRBV9 and TRBJ1-4, with 10 positions matching TRBD1. Germline V gene sequence: CDR1 SGDLS, CDR2 YYNGEE. Trimming took 0 bases from V and 5 from J; bases not matched to a gene: 1. The CDR3 runs 15 residues. The CDR3 sequence: CASSVEGQGNEKLFF. CDR3 sequence (DNA): TGTGCCAGCAGCGTAGAGGGACAGGGGAATGAAAAACTGTTTTTT.

The chain recombines TRBV5-1 with TRBJ2-1, with D perhaps matching TRBD2 (7 bases). Trimming cost V 4 bases and J 5 bases, with 16 bases left between them. Germline CDR1 is SGHRS and CDR2 is YFSETQ. The CDR3 loop spans 15 amino acids. The CDR3 nucleotides are TGCGCCAGCAGCCCAGAGGGCGGGGGCAACAATGAGCAGTTCTTC. Its translation: CASSPEGGGNNEQFF. The full variable domain, completed using reference TRBV5-1 and TRBJ2-1, is KAGVTQTPRYLIKTRGQQVTLSCSPISGHRSVSWYQQTPGQGLQFLFEYFSETQRNKGNFPGRFSGRQFSNSRSEMNVSTLELGDSALYLCASSPEGGGNNEQFFGPGTRLTVL.

CDR3 protein: CSASGLAGDWEQFF. In DNA, the CDR3 is TGCAGTGCTAGTGGTCTAGCGGGAGATTGGGAGCAGTTCTTC. The chain carries TRBV20-1 and TRBJ2-1; 10 bases are a match to TRBD2. This CDR3 is 14 amino acids long. Germline V gene data show CDR1 as DFQATT and CDR2 as SNEGSKA (reference sequence). V shed 3 bases, J shed 10 bases, and the junction held 9 bases outside the gene matches.

The J gene is TRBJ2-5, the V gene TRBV18; D possibly uses TRBD1 or TRBD2 (5 bases each). This CDR3 has 13 residues. Germline loops: CDR1 KGHSH, CDR2 LQKENI. V was clipped by 3 bases and J by 3 bases, with 8 bases between them. CDR3 sequence: CASSPGTEETQYF. CDR3 coding DNA: TGTGCCAGCTCACCCGGGACGGAAGAGACCCAGTACTTC.